The clone carrying this TCR beta chain was observed at least ten times. Its antigen is not known. For naive CD8 T cells, sorting used the CD8+CD4-CCR7+CD45RA+ phenotype. Library preparation followed earlier protocols using designated TCR primers. MiXCR, run by TCRdb on the PCR reads, gives a single entry per CDR3 protein. This sample has 350,000 or so distinct CDR3 sequences; around 21% occur once, and the top ten carry 0.81%. This CDR3 is built from 15 residues. CDR1 MGHDK and CDR2 SYGVNS come from the germline V gene. V lost 4 bases to trimming and J lost 3 bases, with 16 bases between them. This entry is derived from a study of molecular identifiers for immune sequencing clone quantification. Findings and caveats of the study: Effector cells kept over 98% of their molecules in clones above 20 RNA copies, while naive cells kept under 1% there.

The chain employs TRBV25-1 and TRBJ2-7; D may be TRBD2 (6 bases). The clonotype comes from a human donor in good health. Some libraries in this study had Jurkat cell RNA spiked in. Input material: naive CD8+ T cells from blood, with Jurkat cell RNA spiked in. Stated subset: FACS-sorted CD8+CD4-CCR7+CD45RA+ naive T cells. CDR3 in DNA: TGTGCCAGCAGTGCCCTCCGGAGGGGCGGCTACGAGCAGTACTTC. It is translated as CASSALRRGGYEQYF.